These 16 T cell receptor beta chains originate from one sample sequenced in a study of blood T cell repertoires in COVID-19. Clones were read by immunoSEQ multiplex PCR, and TCRdb kept only the in-frame ones, dropping some. The table shows some 300,000 clones, with just under 90% occurring only once. The sequenced sample consisted of peripheral blood. Receptor source: a woman aged 45-60 years with COVID-19, enrolled during active disease.

V is TRBV27 and J is TRBJ2-7; 11 nucleotides align to TRBD2. The CDR3 contains 15 residues. From germline, CDR1 is MNHEY and CDR2 SMNVEV (reference sequence). The V segment lost 5 bases and the J segment 6 bases; nucleotides outside the gene matches: 9. The CDR3 DNA reads TGTGCCAGCAGTCCAATAGCGGGAGGGCCCTCCGAGCAGTACTTC. Translation gives CASSPIAGGPSEQYF.

CDR3 sequence reads: CASRQGNTGELFF. CDR3 DNA sequence: TGTGCCAGCAGGCAGGGGAACACCGGGGAGCTGTTTTTT. The rearrangement uses TRBV4-2 and TRBJ2-2; D possibly corresponds to TRBD1 (5 bases). The germline gives CDR1 LGHNA, CDR2 YNFKEQ. With 6 bases removed from V and 1 base from J, the gap between germline ends came to 6 bases. CDR3 length: 13 residues.

The chain carries TRBV18 and TRBJ1-6; D is undetermined. In germline, CDR1 is KGHSH, CDR2 LQKENI. The CDR3 has 13 amino acids. Trimming cost V 2 bases and J 13 bases, with 12 bases left between them. The CDR3 bases are TGTGCCAGCTCACCATCGGAGTATCGGCCCCTCCACTTT. As protein: CASSPSEYRPLHF. The full variable domain, with the rest looked up from reference TRBV18 and TRBJ1-6, is NAGVMQNPRHLVRRRGQEARLRCSPMKGHSHVYWYRQLPEEGLKFMVYLQKENIIDESGMPKERFSAEFPKEGPSILRIQQVVRGDSAAYFCASSPSEYRPLHFGNGTRLTVT.

The chain uses TRBV29-1 and TRBJ2-3, with D perhaps matching TRBD1 (6 bases). The germline V and J ends were trimmed by 7 bases and 1 base, with 9 bases remaining between them. This CDR3 is 12 amino acids long. Germline V gives CDR1 SQVTM, CDR2 ANQGSEA. CDR3: CSARTGTDTQYF. The CDR3, as DNA: TGCAGCGCCCGGACAGGCACAGATACGCAGTATTTT.

V is TRBV20-1 and J is TRBJ1-2; TRBD1 aligns across 10 bases. With V trimmed by 3 bases and J by 3 bases, 1 base remained unmatched. CDR3 length: 13 amino acids. Germline V gene data show CDR1 as DFQATT and CDR2 as SNEGSKA (reference sequence). CDR3 in amino acids: CSASGQGDYGYTF. The CDR3, as DNA: TGCAGTGCTAGTGGACAGGGGGACTATGGCTACACCTTC.

The rearrangement links TRBV19 to TRBJ2-7, with 9 nucleotides matching TRBD1. The CDR3 contains 13 residues. The germline V gene encodes CDR1 LNHDA and CDR2 SQIVND (reference sequence). V lost 5 bases to trimming and J lost 5 bases; unmatched junction nucleotides: 4. The CDR3 protein is CASSYRGQNEQYF. Written as DNA, the CDR3 is TGTGCCAGTAGTTACAGGGGGCAGAACGAGCAGTACTTC.

The V and J genes are TRBV6-5 and TRBJ2-4, with 7 bases identical to TRBD2. CDR1 and CDR2 (germline): MNHEY, SVGAGI. This CDR3 comprises 12 residues. The V gene end was trimmed by 8 bases and the J gene end by 8 bases; junction bases not matched to a gene: 6. DNA of the CDR3: TGTGCCAGCCGACGCCGGGAGGACATTCAGTACTTC. Its translation is CASRRREDIQYF.

Worth noting for this clone: One end of the junction fails to match germline, which may point to a read error. The sample has other DNA sequences that encode this CDR3 too. The chain carries TRBV19 and TRBJ1-5; 10 bases are a match to TRBD1. The CDR3 has 15 amino acids. Looked up from germline, CDR1 is LNHDA and CDR2 is SQIVND (reference sequence). The chain's CDR3 is CASSTRTGGNQPQHF. CDR3 nucleotides: TGTGCCAGTAGTACCCGGACAGGGGGTAATCAGCCCCAACATTTT.

This chain joins TRBV5-1 and TRBJ2-7, with D maybe TRBD1 (5 bases). This CDR3 has 13 residues. Trimming removed 0 bases from V and 2 bases from J, with 6 bases in between. Germline V gene sequence: CDR1 SGHRS, CDR2 YFSETQ. The CDR3 sequence: CASSLARAYEQYF. The CDR3 region has the DNA TGCGCCAGCAGCTTGGCCAGGGCCTACGAGCAGTACTTC.

The CDR3 region is CASRQGDQPQHF. Written as DNA, the CDR3 is TGTGCCAGCAGGCAAGGGGATCAGCCCCAGCATTTT. The V call is TRBV12-3 or TRBV12-4, the J call TRBJ1-5; tentatively, D is TRBD1 (5 bases). The CDR3 is 12 amino acids. Trimming stripped 6 bases from V and 5 bases from J, with 8 bases between.

The chain carries TRBV5-4 and TRBJ2-6; possible D gene TRBD1, 6 bases. V lost 4 bases to trimming and J lost 1 base, with 15 bases between them. The CDR3 is 17 residues long. Germline CDR1 is SGHNT and CDR2 is YYREEE (reference sequence). The chain's CDR3 is CASSRGHVRSGANVLTF. The CDR3 DNA is TGTGCCAGCAGCCGGGGACACGTTAGATCTGGGGCCAACGTCCTGACTTTC.

This chain uses TRBV5-1 with TRBJ2-7; 13 bases fit TRBD2. Germline V gene sequence: CDR1 SGHRS, CDR2 YFSETQ. The CDR3 contains 15 residues. V dropped 4 bases and J dropped 0; count of bases not matched to a gene: 1. The CDR3 DNA follows: TGCGCCAGCAGCAGGACTAGCGGGGGCTCCTACGAGCAGTACTTC. It encodes CASSRTSGGSYEQYF.

The chain is built from TRBV2 and TRBJ2-3, with D unclear. V shed 7 bases and J shed 2 bases, with 13 bases lying between them. Germline assignment: CDR1 SNHLY and CDR2 FYNNEI. This CDR3 is built from 14 residues. The DNA of the CDR3 is TGTGCCAGCAAGGTGAGCGCCGACACAGATACGCAGTATTTT. This encodes CASKVSADTDTQYF.

The chain links TRBV9 to TRBJ2-1, with D unresolved. V was cut by 5 bases and J by 0 bases, with 9 bases left in between. Germline values: CDR1 SGDLS, CDR2 YYNGEE. The CDR3 is made up of 14 amino acids. The CDR3 DNA reads as TGTGCCAGCAGTAAGCGAGACTCCTACAATGAGCAGTTCTTC. Translation gives CASSKRDSYNEQFF.

The gene calls are TRBV9 and TRBJ2-1; 10 bases agree with TRBD1. V shed 3 bases, J shed 8 bases, and the junction held 8 bases outside the gene matches. Per the germline V gene, CDR1 is SGDLS and CDR2 is YYNGEE. The CDR3 runs 15 residues. In nucleotides, the CDR3 is TGTGCCAGCAGCGCTCGTCCCGGGACAGGGGATGAGCAGTTCTTC. Translated: CASSARPGTGDEQFF.

The CDR3 region is CASSFGGVSTEAFF. The CDR3 coding sequence is TGTGCCAGCAGCTTCGGGGGGGTTAGCACTGAAGCTTTCTTT. The chain is built from TRBV7-9 and TRBJ1-1; D possibly corresponds to TRBD1 (5 bases). Germline CDR1 SEHNR, CDR2 FQNEAQ (reference sequence). V shed 3 bases and J shed 4 bases, with 12 bases lying between them. The CDR3 covers 14 residues.